This T cell receptor (beta chain) stems from a study of cytomegalovirus exposure and HLA in healthy donors. Background on the study: The roughly 120 validation repertoires matched the roughly 700 first-cohort repertoires in platform, a later analysis reported. Study results and caveats: Subsequent analysis of the 110 or so validation repertoires found a tendency for first-cohort TCR clusters to co-occur.

Libraries were prepared by immunoSEQ multiplex PCR; TCRdb keeps only in-frame clonotypes and omits some of them. This sample has about 140,000 clones; around nine tenths occur once, and the top ten carry approximately 8.5%. This clone was detected only a few times. The antigen is undetermined. The clonotype was recovered from a woman between 18 and 29 years old in good health and CMV-seropositive. Sample: PBMCs.

CDR3 in amino acids: CATSPGTGNQPQHF. DNA for the CDR3: TGTGCCACTAGCCCCGGGACAGGGAATCAGCCCCAGCATTTT. The chain has TRBV15 and TRBJ1-5; 9 positions agree with TRBD1. The CDR3 runs 14 residues. V dropped 9 bases and J dropped 4; count of bases not matched to a gene: 7. Germline V gene sequence: CDR1 LNHNV, CDR2 YYDKDF (reference sequence).